A single T cell receptor beta chain is shown here with its context. Its binding antigen is unknown. No base-level quality is on record; no much larger clone is a single base apart. This specimen comes from a study of blood T cell repertoires in COVID-19 (dated by TCRdb to about 2020). General notes on the study: Samples covering the acute and convalescent phases of COVID-19 were provided by collaborators in the United States, Italy and Spain. The material from the prospective study consisted of cDNA or gDNA derived from T cells, B-cell-depleted T cells, or PBMCs. Deeply sampled blood TCRbeta repertoires from subjects exposed to, actively infected with, or recovered from COVID-19 were included in the dataset. The repertoires were made available in a free public database intended to serve as a resource for research on the immune response to SARS-CoV-2. Samples came from the ongoing ImmuneRACE study (first 160 participants) plus 1,254 subjects from 6 global collaborators. Sample metadata almost always included a de-identified subject ID, COVID-19 status, age in years and sex. HLA class I and class II types, where available, came from metadata supplied by the sample provider rather than from assay-based typing. What the work shows at the level of the full study, not this receptor alone: How much clinical and demographic metadata was included differed by source and by participant, and the metadata was provided uncurated.

CDR1 and CDR2 are read off the germline V gene as SGHVS and FQNEAQ. The CDR3 runs 16 amino acids, cysteine and phenylalanine included. The DNA shown is the 48-base CDR3, in frame from base 1. Trimmed from V: 7 bases; trimmed from J: 2 bases; junction bases lacking a gene match: 12. Each collaborating institution followed its own protocols to collect whole blood in K2EDTA tubes. For TCRbeta analysis, collaborator samples were shipped as frozen whole blood, as isolated PBMCs, or as DNA extracted from either sample type. TCRbeta CDR3 regions were amplified from genomic DNA by means of the immunoSEQ Assay, a bias-controlled multiplex PCR. The paper's data handling went like this. The number of nucleated cells in each sample was estimated from the amplification of reference gene primers within the assay. Sequence reads were collapsed and filtered to measure the absolute abundance of every unique TCRbeta CDR3 rearrangement. For each sample, productive Simpson clonality was calculated as the square root of Simpson's diversity index across productive rearrangements. This immuneACCESS table, as held by TCRdb, lists in-frame sequences with V and J called but not all clones. Of the missing ones, under half trace to an unresolved V gene in checked studies; the others have no known cause. That table furnishes V, J and clone size, whereas the DNA furnished D and trimming. This sample comprises just under 150,000 clones, about 92% of them detected only once. Clones ranked in the top ten supply roughly 1.5% of the sample.

This sequence was found in a human donor in a cohort sampled during active COVID-19. Source material: peripheral blood. The chain is made from TRBV7-8 and TRBJ2-7; TRBD2 fits 9 bases in the junction. The DNA sequence is TGTGCCAGCACACTAGGTGGCGGGGGGGTTCCCTACGAGCAGTACTTC. Translation gives CASTLGGGGVPYEQYF.